These 28 T cell receptor beta chains originate from one sample sequenced in a study of beta chain features in type 1 diabetes. Expressed TCRB transcripts were sequenced because the entire RNA isolate underwent reverse transcription. This table comes from immunoSEQ multiplex PCR, and its TCRdb copy is limited to in-frame clones, with some not included. The sample includes about 150,000 clones, 11% of them seen just once. Sequencing was performed on central memory CD4+ T cells from blood. The source of these receptors is a man between 18 and 29 years old in good health.

This chain links TRBV23-1 with TRBJ2-7; 9 bases are shared with TRBD1. TRBV23-1 is annotated as an ORF whose role is uncertain. Trimming took 2 bases from V and 5 from J; bases not matched to a gene: 4. The CDR3 is made up of 14 amino acids. The CDR3 region has the DNA TGCGCCAGCAGTCAAACGACAGGGGGACACGAGCAGTACTTC. Its translation: CASSQTTGGHEQYF.

With respect to this clone: The same CDR3 is also encoded by other DNA sequences in this sample. The V and J genes are TRBV30 and TRBJ1-5; no definite D call. V lost 0 bases and J 4 bases, leaving 7 bases between the germline ends. This CDR3 region has 13 residues. Looked up from germline, CDR1 is GTSNPN and CDR2 is SVGIG (reference sequence). CDR3 residues: CAWSVVRNQPQHF. The CDR3 DNA reads TGTGCCTGGAGTGTAGTGCGGAATCAGCCCCAGCATTTT.

This clone was recorded many times. The V gene is TRBV25-1, the J gene TRBJ1-6; a possible D gene is TRBD1 (6 bases). Looked up from germline, CDR1 is MGHDK and CDR2 is SYGVNS. V shed 5 bases and J shed 3 bases, with 11 bases lying between them. This CDR3 region has 15 residues. CDR3 sequence reads: CASSTSGVYNSPLHF. CDR3 sequence (DNA): TGTGCCAGCAGTACATCAGGGGTCTATAATTCACCCCTCCACTTT.

The chain couples TRBV4-2 to TRBJ1-5; TRBD1 is a possible D gene (6 bases). Trimming took off 1 base at V and 2 bases at J, with 9 bases between the two ends. Per the germline V gene, CDR1 is LGHNA and CDR2 is YNFKEQ. The CDR3 totals 15 residues. The CDR3 coding sequence is TGTGCCAGCAGCCAAGTACAGGGTGGCAATCAGCCCCAGCATTTT. This translates into CASSQVQGGNQPQHF.

V gene TRBV7-2 combines with J gene TRBJ1-6; D unclear. The V and J ends lost 5 bases and 14 bases respectively, with 13 bases between them. The germline gives CDR1 SGHTA, CDR2 FQGNSA. The CDR3 contains 12 residues. Written as DNA, the CDR3 is TGTGCCAGCAGCGGACGGACCCAATCCCTCCACTTT. It translates to CASSGRTQSLHF.

There are many counts of this clone. The sample has other DNA sequences that encode this CDR3 too. V gene TRBV7-2 combines with J gene TRBJ2-3; no reliable D call. Germline CDR1 SGHTA, CDR2 FQGNSA. This CDR3 has 11 residues. V dropped 4 bases and J dropped 6 bases, with 5 bases sitting between them. The CDR3 here is CASSSTDTQYF. The CDR3 DNA sequence: TGTGCCAGCAGCTCAACGGATACGCAGTATTTT. Variable domain in full (rest from reference TRBV7-2 and TRBJ2-3): GAGVSQSPSNKVTEKGKDVELRCDPISGHTALYWYRQSLGQGLEFLIYFQGNSAPDKSGLPSDRFSAERTGGSVSTLTIQRTQQEDSAVYLCASSSTDTQYFGPGTRLTVL.

The table lists this clone with many counts. V and J are TRBV2 and TRBJ1-5; the match to TRBD1 covers 8 bases. Germline V lookup: CDR1 SNHLY, CDR2 FYNNEI. V dropped 6 bases and J dropped 5; count of bases not matched to a gene: 6. The CDR3 extends over 14 amino acids. The CDR3 loop is CASRWTGPHQPQHF. The CDR3 nucleotides are TGTGCCAGCAGGTGGACAGGGCCGCATCAGCCCCAGCATTTT.

J is TRBJ2-7 and V is TRBV7-2; D not resolved. The V gene lost 4 bases and the J gene lost 4 bases, with 11 bases spanning the gap. Per the germline V gene, CDR1 is SGHTA and CDR2 is FQGNSA. This CDR3 has 13 amino acids. CDR3 coding DNA: TGTGCCAGCAGCTCCCCCCCTTTGTACGAGCAGTACTTC. Its protein is CASSSPPLYEQYF. Together with reference TRBV7-2 and TRBJ2-7, the CDR3 gives the full variable domain: GAGVSQSPSNKVTEKGKDVELRCDPISGHTALYWYRQSLGQGLEFLIYFQGNSAPDKSGLPSDRFSAERTGGSVSTLTIQRTQQEDSAVYLCASSSPPLYEQYFGPGTRLTVT.

V is TRBV28 and J is TRBJ2-5; D is ambiguous. The CDR3 covers 13 residues. Germline CDR1 MDHEN, CDR2 SYDVKM. Trimming shortened V by 2 bases and J by 3 bases, and 7 bases separated the two germline ends. CDR3 bases: TGTGCCAGCAGTTTAATGCAGGAAGAGACCCAGTACTTC. Translation gives CASSLMQEETQYF.

The rearrangement uses TRBV11-2 and TRBJ1-1; no reliable D call. There are 11 residues in the CDR3. Trimming shortened V by 8 bases and J by 6 bases, and 10 bases separated the two germline ends. Germline V lookup: CDR1 SGHAT, CDR2 FQNNGV. The CDR3 DNA sequence: TGTGCCAGCGGGGTGGGCCCTGAAGCTTTCTTT. The encoded protein is CASGVGPEAFF.

The gene calls are TRBV4-2 and TRBJ2-6; possibly TRBD1 for D (6 bases). This CDR3 has 17 amino acids. V was pared by 0 bases and J by 2 bases, with 11 bases between. The V gene's germline CDR1 is LGHNA and CDR2 YNFKEQ. CDR3 loop: CASSQDPRGAGANVLTF. CDR3 nucleotide sequence: TGTGCCAGCAGCCAAGATCCCAGGGGCGCTGGGGCCAACGTCCTGACTTTC.

The gene calls are TRBV15 and TRBJ2-1; a weak D match, TRBD2 (5 bases). The germline V and J ends were trimmed by 8 bases and 0 bases, with 14 bases remaining between them. CDR1 and CDR2 from the germline V gene are LNHNV and YYDKDF (reference sequence). The CDR3 is 15 amino acids. This CDR3 is CATRRGVSSYNEQFF. The DNA for the CDR3 is TGTGCCACCCGTCGGGGAGTGAGCTCCTACAATGAGCAGTTCTTC.

The V and J genes are TRBV5-4 and TRBJ2-1, with 14 bases that match TRBD2. V lost 3 bases and J lost 3; bases outside the gene matches: 5. There are 17 residues in the CDR3. CDR1 and CDR2 (germline): SGHNT, YYREEE (reference sequence). CDR3 DNA: TGTGCCAGCAGCTCCTCCGGGACTAGCGGGAGCTACAATGAGCAGTTCTTC. This gives the protein CASSSSGTSGSYNEQFF.

This clone was detected only a few times. J is TRBJ2-1 and V is TRBV11-2, with 11 bases lining up with TRBD2. Germline values: CDR1 SGHAT, CDR2 FQNNGV. The V segment lost 6 bases and the J segment 2 bases; nucleotides outside the gene matches: 6. The CDR3 contains 16 residues. The CDR3 reads CASRRLAGRTYNEQFF. The CDR3 nucleotides read TGTGCCAGCAGGAGACTAGCGGGGAGGACCTACAATGAGCAGTTCTTC.

The rearrangement uses TRBV27 and TRBJ2-7; 11 bases match TRBD2. This CDR3 is 15 amino acids long. The germline CDR1 and CDR2 sequences are MNHEY and SMNVEV (reference sequence). The trim removed 6 bases at V and 2 bases at J, leaving 6 bases unmatched. The CDR3 sequence: CASSLVAGGAYEQYF. The DNA for the CDR3 is TGTGCCAGCAGCCTCGTAGCGGGAGGGGCCTACGAGCAGTACTTC.

This clone was found a few times. The same CDR3 is also encoded by other DNA sequences in this sample. The chain's CDR3 is CASSLATGGYNEQFF. As DNA, the CDR3 is TGTGCCAGCAGCTTAGCTACAGGGGGCTACAATGAGCAGTTCTTC. The genes are TRBV7-2 and TRBJ2-1; 8 positions agree with TRBD1. Germline V gene lookup returns CDR1 SGHTA and CDR2 FQGNSA. V lost 0 bases and J lost 3; bases outside the gene matches: 1. The CDR3 spans 15 residues.

As for this clone: Other nucleotide sequences in the sample specify the same CDR3. This sequence joins TRBV5-1 and TRBJ2-1; 11 bases match TRBD2. The junction had 3 bases not matched to a gene; V was cut back by 3 bases and J by 4 bases. The CDR3 is 15 residues long. Germline assignment: CDR1 SGHRS and CDR2 YFSETQ. Here the CDR3 DNA reads TGCGCCAGCAGCTCCGGGACTAGCGGTTACAATGAGCAGTTCTTC. Amino acid sequence: CASSSGTSGYNEQFF.

This clone was found a few times. CDR3 sequence reads: CAWSVGLSNQPQHF. The DNA for the CDR3 is TGTGCCTGGAGTGTAGGTCTTAGCAATCAGCCCCAGCATTTT. The V gene is TRBV30, the J gene TRBJ1-5; D unresolved. This CDR3 spans 14 amino acids. Germline CDR1 is GTSNPN and CDR2 is SVGIG (reference sequence). The V gene lost 0 bases and the J gene lost 0 bases, with 6 bases spanning the gap.

This clone occurred a few times. V gene TRBV4-2 combines with J gene TRBJ2-5, with D uncertain. Germline V gene sequence: CDR1 LGHNA, CDR2 YNFKEQ. This CDR3 has 13 residues. Deletions cut 3 bases from V and 5 bases from J, with 10 bases between. The CDR3 sequence: CASSQGSAETQYF. The DNA for the CDR3 is TGTGCCAGCAGCCAGGGATCGGCGGAGACCCAGTACTTC.

The rearrangement joins TRBV30 to TRBJ1-6, with D possibly TRBD1 on 5 matching bases. The CDR3 has 14 residues. From germline, CDR1 is GTSNPN and CDR2 SVGIG (reference sequence). V was pared by 5 bases and J by 10 bases, with 18 bases between. CDR3 amino acids: CAWQTGARNSPLHF. CDR3 sequence (DNA): TGTGCCTGGCAAACCGGGGCCCGGAACTCACCCCTCCACTTT.

The V gene is TRBV30, the J gene TRBJ1-3; D not certain. CDR1 and CDR2 (germline): GTSNPN, SVGIG (reference sequence). V dropped 2 bases and J dropped 4 bases, with 9 bases sitting between them. The CDR3 runs 13 residues. CDR3 in DNA: TGTGCCTGGAGTTGGGAGTCAGGAAACACCATATATTTT. This sequence encodes CAWSWESGNTIYF.

This clone was detected only a few times. The chain joins TRBV25-1 to TRBJ2-3; maybe TRBD1 (6 bases). The CDR3 contains 17 residues. In germline, CDR1 is MGHDK, CDR2 SYGVNS. Trimming stripped 4 bases from V and 4 bases from J, with 21 bases between. CDR3 protein: CASSAPSRGRGADTQYF. CDR3 nucleotides: TGTGCCAGCAGTGCCCCAAGCCGGGGCAGGGGTGCAGATACGCAGTATTTT.

J is TRBJ2-6 and V is TRBV7-9; TRBD1 matches 8 bases. Germline CDR1 reads SEHNR; CDR2 reads FQNEAQ (reference sequence). V gave up 3 bases and J gave up 2 bases; unmatched junction bases: 3. CDR3 length: 16 residues. CDR3 amino acids: CASSFSQGAGANVLTF. The DNA of the CDR3 is TGTGCCAGCAGCTTCTCACAGGGGGCTGGGGCCAACGTCCTGACTTTC.

CDR3: CSVVLGGSSNQPQHF. In nucleotides, the CDR3 is TGCAGCGTTGTCCTCGGTGGCAGTAGCAATCAGCCCCAGCATTTT. This rearrangement joins TRBV29-1 to TRBJ1-5, with D unclear. The V and J ends lost 4 bases and 0 bases respectively, with 13 bases between them. CDR1 and CDR2 (germline): SQVTM, ANQGSEA. CDR3 size: 15 residues. The full variable domain, its missing parts supplied by reference TRBV29-1 and TRBJ1-5, is SAVISQKPSRDICQRGTSLTIQCQVDSQVTMMFWYRQQPGQSLTLIATANQGSEATYESGFVIDKFPISRPNLTFSTLTVSNMSPEDSSIYLCSVVLGGSSNQPQHFGDGTRLSIL.

In regard to this clone: Other DNA variants within this sample encode the same CDR3. This chain joins TRBV20-1 and TRBJ2-3, with a weak D call TRBD2 (5 bases). CDR1 DFQATT and CDR2 SNEGSKA come from the germline V gene (reference sequence). Trimming left V 6 bases short and J 9 bases short, with 13 bases between. The CDR3 is made up of 11 amino acids. CDR3 in DNA: TGCAGTGCGGGTACTAGTTCGACGCAGTATTTT. It yields the protein CSAGTSSTQYF.

V gene TRBV4-3 combines with J gene TRBJ2-4, with 8 bases lining up with TRBD1. V was clipped by 0 bases and J by 8 bases; unmatched bases: 3. This CDR3 region has 14 residues. Germline V gene lookup returns CDR1 LGHNA and CDR2 YSLEER. CDR3 bases: TGCGCCAGCAGCCAAGACCCACAGGGGGACATTCAGTACTTC. Translation: CASSQDPQGDIQYF.

Regarding this clone: At one end, the junction sequence differs from germline, possibly due to a read error. The chain combines TRBV25-1 with TRBJ2-6; D may be TRBD1 (5 bases). Germline CDR1 reads MGHDK; CDR2 reads SYGVNS. The CDR3 covers 13 residues. The CDR3 coding sequence is TGTGCCAGCAGTCGGGCTGGGGCCAACGGCCTGACTTTC. It encodes CASSRAGANGLTF.

This clone was detected a few times. The rearrangement links TRBV6-5 to TRBJ1-5; no clear D gene. The CDR3 consists of 14 residues. The germline V gene encodes CDR1 MNHEY and CDR2 SVGAGI. The germline V and J ends were trimmed by 4 bases and 3 bases, with 10 bases remaining between them. CDR3 DNA sequence: TGTGCCAGCAGTTCTCTTGGCCACAATCAGCCCCAGCATTTT. This translates into CASSSLGHNQPQHF.